The 12 T cell receptor beta chains below were found in one sample sequenced in a study of T cell repertoires in cytomegalovirus infection. From the reads, TCRdb called clonotypes with MiXCR, one entry per CDR3 protein. The sample lists about 230,000 distinct CDR3 sequences; roughly 22% were seen once. Sequenced sample: CD8+ T cells from PBMCs. The receptors derive from a human donor in good health (CMV status not recorded). Some clones in this sample may be carry-over from other donors' samples.

This clonotype has a count of ten or more. The chain is built from TRBV28 and TRBJ2-7; TRBD2 might be the D (6 bases). V lost 5 bases and J 2 bases, leaving 10 bases between the germline ends. CDR3 length: 13 amino acids. CDR1 and CDR2 (germline): MDHEN, SYDVKM. This CDR3 reads CASSPGETYEQYF. The CDR3 nucleotides are TGTGCCAGCAGTCCGGGGGAGACCTACGAGCAGTACTTC. Combining the CDR3 with reference TRBV28 and TRBJ2-7 gives the whole variable domain DVKVTQSSRYLVKRTGEKVFLECVQDMDHENMFWYRQDPGLGLRLIYFSYDVKMKEKGDIPEGYSVSREKKERFSLILESASTNQTSMYLCASSPGETYEQYFGPGTRLTVT.

The chain recombines TRBV4-1 with TRBJ2-1; unclear D gene. Trimming stripped 3 bases from V and 5 bases from J, with 8 bases between. The germline gives CDR1 MGHRA, CDR2 YSYEKL. The CDR3 is 13 residues long. CDR3 sequence (DNA): TGCGCCAGCAGCCAGGTCAATAACAATGAGCAGTTCTTC. This gives the protein CASSQVNNNEQFF.

This clonotype occurred a few times. The J gene is TRBJ1-1, the V gene TRBV19, with 7 bases matching TRBD1. Germline CDR1 LNHDA, CDR2 SQIVND (reference sequence). The CDR3 loop spans 14 amino acids. Losses at the gene ends were 3 bases for V and 3 bases for J; bases not matched to a gene: 4. The CDR3 DNA is TGTGCCAGTAGTATCGGGACAGCTTACACTGAAGCTTTCTTT. Its translation: CASSIGTAYTEAFF.

This clonotype was counted ten times or more. This chain joins TRBV7-9 and TRBJ2-1; TRBD2 might be the D (7 bases). The V and J ends lost 7 bases and 6 bases respectively, with 34 bases between them. This CDR3 spans 20 amino acids. Per germline, CDR1 SEHNR and CDR2 FQNEAQ (reference sequence). This chain's CDR3 is CASIPPAVEGGTSLSNEQFF. The CDR3 DNA sequence: TGTGCCAGCATCCCACCGGCGGTAGAGGGGGGGACTTCGTTGAGCAATGAGCAGTTCTTC.

This clonotype was found many times. The chain is built from TRBV30 and TRBJ2-7; D is undetermined. The CDR3 extends over 11 amino acids. Trimming took off 5 bases at V and 3 bases at J, with 8 bases between the two ends. Per germline, CDR1 GTSNPN and CDR2 SVGIG (reference sequence). The CDR3 loop is CAWGEGYEQYF. The CDR3 coding sequence is TGTGCCTGGGGAGAAGGCTACGAGCAGTACTTC.

The V and J genes are TRBV9 and TRBJ2-7, with 11 positions matching TRBD1. Germline trimming cut 0 bases from V and 4 bases from J; bases unmatched to any gene: 3. Germline values: CDR1 SGDLS, CDR2 YYNGEE. The CDR3 consists of 15 residues. The CDR3 sequence: CASSVDGQGAYEQYF. For the CDR3, the DNA is TGTGCCAGCAGCGTAGATGGACAGGGGGCGTACGAGCAGTACTTC.

This clonotype showed up many times. The chain joins TRBV10-3 to TRBJ1-1, with D unresolved. V was clipped by 3 bases and J by 1 base, with 9 bases between them. Looked up from germline, CDR1 is ENHRY and CDR2 is SYGVKD. The CDR3 contains 14 residues. CDR3 DNA: TGTGCCATCAGTGAAGAGGACCGGAACACTGAAGCTTTCTTT. Translated: CAISEEDRNTEAFF.

Note on this clonotype: A single base separates this from a much larger clone, so it may be a read error. The gene calls are TRBV20-1 and TRBJ2-2; D is tentatively TRBD1 or TRBD2 (5 bases each). Germline assignment: CDR1 DFQATT and CDR2 SNEGSKA (reference sequence). The CDR3 consists of 14 residues. The DNA of the CDR3 is TGCGGTGCTAGACCAATGGGGGACACCGGGGAGCTGTTTTTT. It yields the protein CGARPMGDTGELFF.

The sample holds many counts of this clonotype. The V and J genes are TRBV7-2 and TRBJ2-1; TRBD2 agrees at 10 bases. V lost 5 bases, J lost 5 bases, and 9 bases stayed unmatched. CDR3 size: 16 residues. Germline V gives CDR1 SGHTA, CDR2 FQGNSA. The CDR3 nucleotides read TGTGCCAGCAGCCGGTTCCAGCGGGGGGGTGACAATGAGCAGTTCTTC. As protein: CASSRFQRGGDNEQFF.

This clonotype was observed a few times. The chain employs TRBV20-1 and TRBJ2-7, with D hard to call. This CDR3 has 13 residues. Germline-derived CDR1 and CDR2 are DFQATT and SNEGSKA (reference sequence). V was cut by 4 bases and J by 7 bases, with 17 bases left in between. DNA for the CDR3: TGCAGTGCTATCCCGCCACCCCGGGCTGAGCAGTACTTC. Residues: CSAIPPPRAEQYF.

This clonotype was detected a few times. V and J are TRBV19 and TRBJ2-3; D may correspond to TRBD1 or TRBD2 (5 bases each). CDR3 length: 15 residues. Germline V CDR1 and CDR2: LNHDA, SQIVND (reference sequence). The germline V and J ends were trimmed by 6 bases and 4 bases, with 17 bases remaining between them. CDR3 loop: CASRSGASHADTQYF. The CDR3 bases are TGTGCCAGTAGGAGTGGGGCTAGCCACGCAGATACGCAGTATTTT. Full variable domain (remainder filled in from reference TRBV19 and TRBJ2-3): DGGITQSPKYLFRKEGQNVTLSCEQNLNHDAMYWYRQDPGQGLRLIYYSQIVNDFQKGDIAEGYSVSREKKESFPLTVTSAQKNPTAFYLCASRSGASHADTQYFGPGTRLTVL.

This clonotype was seen ten or more times. V usage is TRBV28 and J usage is TRBJ1-2; D remains unclear. V dropped 6 bases and J dropped 2 bases, with 10 bases sitting between them. This CDR3 has 13 amino acids. From germline, CDR1 is MDHEN and CDR2 SYDVKM. CDR3 loop: CASSFPNNYGYTF. Written as DNA, the CDR3 is TGTGCCAGCAGCTTCCCGAACAACTATGGCTACACCTTC.